Following are 26 T cell receptor beta chains from one sample sequenced in a study of cytomegalovirus exposure and HLA in healthy donors. The PCR ran on 60 Vbeta and 13 Jbeta primers. Measured with immunoSEQ multiplex PCR; TCRdb has only the in-frame clones, and not every one. This sample has more than 95,000 clones; 65% to 80% occur once, and the top ten carry approximately 3%. Sequenced input: PBMCs. Receptors were obtained from a female donor in good health and CMV-seropositive.

The chain uses TRBV15 and TRBJ2-3, with D possibly matching TRBD2 (5 bases). V was trimmed by 6 bases and J by 4 bases, leaving 14 bases between them. The V gene's germline CDR1 is LNHNV and CDR2 YYDKDF (reference sequence). CDR3 length: 14 residues. CDR3 DNA sequence: TGTGCCACCAGTCTGCGAGGGTCAGCAGATACGCAGTATTTT. This codes for CATSLRGSADTQYF. Full variable domain (remainder filled in from reference TRBV15 and TRBJ2-3): DAMVIQNPRYQVTQFGKPVTLSCSQTLNHNVMYWYQQKSSQAPKLLFHYYDKDFNNEADTPDNFQSRRPNTSFCFLDIRSPGLGDTAMYLCATSLRGSADTQYFGPGTRLTVL.

The J gene is TRBJ2-5, the V gene TRBV4-3; D is perhaps TRBD1 (5 bases). Germline V gene data show CDR1 as LGHNA and CDR2 as YSLEER. V shed 1 base and J shed 0 bases, with 12 bases lying between them. There are 16 residues in the CDR3. CDR3 region: CASSQGHGQNQETQYF. In nucleotides, the CDR3 is TGCGCCAGCAGCCAAGGCCATGGACAAAACCAAGAGACCCAGTACTTC.

This clone was seen a handful of times. The V call is TRBV27, the J call TRBJ1-5; maybe TRBD1 (5 bases). V was shortened by 6 bases and J by 0 bases, with 15 bases between the two germline ends. CDR3 size: 16 residues. Germline assignment: CDR1 MNHEY and CDR2 SMNVEV (reference sequence). The CDR3 spells CASSSDSRYSNQPQHF. The CDR3 DNA follows: TGTGCCAGCAGCTCTGACAGCCGATATAGCAATCAGCCCCAGCATTTT.

The chain couples TRBV7-9 to TRBJ1-5, with D maybe TRBD1 (5 bases). CDR1 is SEHNR, CDR2 FQNEAQ, per germline (reference sequence). Between the trimmed V and J ends, which lost 4 bases and 4 bases, there was a span of 11 bases. The CDR3 is made up of 14 amino acids. The CDR3 here is CASSSGNRNQPQHF. The CDR3 nucleotides are TGTGCCAGCAGCTCAGGGAATCGGAATCAGCCCCAGCATTTT.

The rearrangement uses TRBV28 and TRBJ2-7; 11 bases match TRBD1. The CDR3 spans 15 residues. Germline V gene lookup returns CDR1 MDHEN and CDR2 SYDVKM. Trimming removed 6 bases from V and 3 bases from J; junction bases left unmatched: 7. CDR3: CASRGQGARVYEQYF. In nucleotides, the CDR3 is TGTGCCAGCAGAGGACAGGGGGCTAGGGTCTACGAGCAGTACTTC.

This clone appeared a few times. The chain joins TRBV9 to TRBJ2-7; possible D gene TRBD2, 5 bases. The CDR3 extends over 14 amino acids. Trimming cost V 3 bases and J 0 bases, with 10 bases left between them. Germline CDR1 reads SGDLS; CDR2 reads YYNGEE. CDR3 bases: TGTGCCAGCAGCGGTGGAGGCCCCTCCTACGAGCAGTACTTC. It translates to CASSGGGPSYEQYF. Full variable domain (missing parts from reference TRBV9 and TRBJ2-7): DSGVTQTPKHLITATGQRVTLRCSPRSGDLSVYWYQQSLDQGLQFLIQYYNGEERAKGNILERFSAQQFPDLHSELNLSSLELGDSALYFCASSGGGPSYEQYFGPGTRLTVT.

The CDR3 loop reads CASSPDFTGAQHF. The CDR3 DNA follows: TGTGCCAGTAGCCCAGATTTTACGGGGGCCCAGCATTTT. This sequence joins TRBV19 and TRBJ1-5, with D perhaps matching TRBD1 (5 bases). The CDR3 extends over 13 amino acids. CDR1 LNHDA and CDR2 SQIVND come from the germline V gene (reference sequence). V was cut by 6 bases and J by 11 bases, with 17 bases left in between.

V usage is TRBV6-5 and J usage is TRBJ2-3, with D possibly TRBD2 on 5 matching bases. Trimming stripped 4 bases from V and 1 base from J, with 12 bases between. Germline CDR1 and CDR2: MNHEY and SVGAGI. The length of the CDR3 is 15 residues. The CDR3 DNA sequence: TGTGCCAGCAGTTCAGAGCGGTGGGGCACAGATACGCAGTATTTT. This sequence encodes CASSSERWGTDTQYF.

This clone qualifies as medium-sized. The chain has TRBV29-1 and TRBJ2-1; 10 bases are shared with TRBD2. The CDR3 consists of 16 residues. The trim removed 3 bases at V and 8 bases at J, leaving 13 bases unmatched. The germline V gene has CDR1 SQVTM and CDR2 ANQGSEA. The CDR3 bases are TGCAGCGTTGACCCGGGACTAGCGCCGGGTGCCGATGAGCAGTTCTTC. Translation: CSVDPGLAPGADEQFF.

The V call is TRBV9, the J call TRBJ2-1; D is ambiguous. The germline gives CDR1 SGDLS, CDR2 YYNGEE. The CDR3 is 14 residues long. The V end was cut by 0 bases, the J end by 3 bases, with 7 bases between. The CDR3 DNA sequence: TGTGCCAGCAGCGTAGTCCCCCTCTACAATGAGCAGTTCTTC. Translating gives CASSVVPLYNEQFF.

This clone was detected once. This chain links TRBV5-1 with TRBJ1-1; D is unclear. Germline values: CDR1 SGHRS, CDR2 YFSETQ. Trimming took 2 bases from V and 2 from J, leaving 10 bases between them. The CDR3 sequence is 14 residues long. Here the CDR3 DNA reads TGCGCCAGCAGCTTACAGTTAACCAACACTGAAGCTTTCTTT. This gives the protein CASSLQLTNTEAFF.

CDR3 protein: CASSYIAGVGTEAFF. The CDR3 DNA follows: TGTGCCAGCAGTTACATAGCCGGGGTTGGCACTGAAGCTTTCTTT. The V call is TRBV6-5, the J call TRBJ1-1; no clear D gene. CDR1 is MNHEY, CDR2 SVGAGI, per germline. Trimming removed 2 bases from V and 4 bases from J, with 14 bases in between. The CDR3 totals 15 residues.

In this sample, this clone turned up a few times. J is TRBJ1-5 and V is TRBV6-5; a possible D gene is TRBD1 (6 bases). CDR1 MNHEY and CDR2 SVGAGI come from the germline V gene. V gave up 6 bases and J gave up 5 bases, with 17 bases separating them. The CDR3 loop spans 15 amino acids. The CDR3 spells CASRMDSLGDQPQHF. In DNA form, the CDR3 reads TGTGCCAGCAGAATGGACAGCCTCGGGGATCAGCCCCAGCATTTT.

The chain is built from TRBV4-2 and TRBJ1-1; a weak D match, TRBD1 (6 bases). Trimming left V 7 bases short and J 7 bases short, with 22 bases between. CDR1 is LGHNA and CDR2 is YNFKEQ in the germline V gene. The CDR3 runs to 15 residues. In DNA form, the CDR3 reads TGTGCCAGCAACCGGGACAATGGTGCTGGGGATGAAGCTTTCTTT. This codes for CASNRDNGAGDEAFF.

The rearrangement links TRBV7-2 to TRBJ1-1; D may be TRBD1 (5 bases). The CDR3 extends over 13 amino acids. Per the germline V gene, CDR1 is SGHTA and CDR2 is FQGNSA. Trimming removed 7 bases at V and 4 bases at J, with 13 bases between. The CDR3 here is CASTSTGGTEAFF. DNA for the CDR3: TGTGCCAGCACCTCAACCGGGGGCACTGAAGCTTTCTTT. Using reference TRBV7-2 and TRBJ1-1 for the parts outside the CDR3, the full variable domain is GAGVSQSPSNKVTEKGKDVELRCDPISGHTALYWYRQSLGQGLEFLIYFQGNSAPDKSGLPSDRFSAERTGGSVSTLTIQRTQQEDSAVYLCASTSTGGTEAFFGQGTRLTVV.

V and J are TRBV7-2 and TRBJ1-4; no definite D call. The CDR3 length is 14 residues. The ends were cut back, 5 bases at V and 8 bases at J, with 15 bases in the middle. Germline assignment: CDR1 SGHTA and CDR2 FQGNSA. This CDR3 reads CASSGVSFGEKLFF. The CDR3 nucleotides read TGTGCCAGCAGCGGAGTGAGTTTTGGGGAAAAACTGTTTTTT. The full variable domain, its missing parts supplied by reference TRBV7-2 and TRBJ1-4, is GAGVSQSPSNKVTEKGKDVELRCDPISGHTALYWYRQSLGQGLEFLIYFQGNSAPDKSGLPSDRFSAERTGGSVSTLTIQRTQQEDSAVYLCASSGVSFGEKLFFGSGTQLSVL.

The rearrangement links TRBV6-5 to TRBJ2-3; D might be TRBD2 (6 bases). This CDR3 is built from 13 residues. The V gene lost 4 bases and the J gene lost 5 bases, with 10 bases spanning the gap. CDR1 and CDR2 (germline): MNHEY, SVGAGI. The CDR3 loop reads CASSSYSGDTQYF. The CDR3 nucleotides read TGTGCCAGCAGTTCTTATAGCGGAGATACGCAGTATTTT.

The chain employs TRBV4-2 and TRBJ2-3; 9 bases align to TRBD2. The germline V gene has CDR1 LGHNA and CDR2 YNFKEQ. The CDR3 is 17 amino acids. With 4 bases clipped from V and 2 bases from J, the junction kept 10 bases outside the gene matches. This CDR3 is CASSRNTLAGLTDTQYF. The CDR3, as DNA: TGTGCCAGCAGCCGAAACACCCTAGCGGGGCTCACAGATACGCAGTATTTT.

The chain recombines TRBV28 with TRBJ1-6, with 9 bases that match TRBD1. The CDR3 extends over 14 amino acids. Germline V gene data show CDR1 as MDHEN and CDR2 as SYDVKM. V lost 4 bases, J lost 7 bases, and 2 bases stayed unmatched. CDR3 nucleotides: TGTGCCAGCAGTTGGGGACAGGGAAATTCACCCCTCCACTTT. Translating it yields CASSWGQGNSPLHF.

J is TRBJ1-2 and V is TRBV2; tentative D call: TRBD1 (5 bases). The CDR3 covers 14 residues. Germline loops: CDR1 SNHLY, CDR2 FYNNEI. The germline V and J ends were trimmed by 4 bases and 4 bases, with 13 bases remaining between them. CDR3 residues: CASSAERGPYGYTF. The CDR3 DNA reads as TGTGCCAGCAGTGCTGAAAGGGGCCCCTATGGCTACACCTTC.

V and J are TRBV2 and TRBJ2-2; the match to TRBD1 covers 8 bases. The CDR3 loop spans 13 amino acids. In germline, CDR1 is SNHLY, CDR2 FYNNEI. The V segment lost 7 bases and the J segment 5 bases; nucleotides outside the gene matches: 3. CDR3 DNA: TGTGCCAGCACCAGGACAGGGACCGGGGAGCTGTTTTTT. Translating gives CASTRTGTGELFF.

The chain recombines TRBV10-3 with TRBJ2-5; D unresolved. Trimming took off 4 bases at V and 5 bases at J, with 11 bases between the two ends. The CDR3 is 13 amino acids. Germline V CDR1 and CDR2: ENHRY, SYGVKD. The DNA for the CDR3 is TGTGCCATCAGTGGTGGGCTATCGGAGACCCAGTACTTC. Amino acid sequence: CAISGGLSETQYF.

The CDR3 sequence is CASSVWRDTEAFF. The CDR3 region has the DNA TGTGCCAGCAGCGTATGGAGGGACACTGAAGCTTTCTTT. This chain joins TRBV5-4 and TRBJ1-1; D remains ambiguous. The V gene lost 4 bases and the J gene lost 3 bases, with 10 bases spanning the gap. The CDR3 extends over 13 amino acids. Germline V gene data show CDR1 as SGHNT and CDR2 as YYREEE (reference sequence).

The V and J genes are TRBV19 and TRBJ2-2; D gene uncertain. Per germline, CDR1 LNHDA and CDR2 SQIVND (reference sequence). Between the trimmed V and J ends, which lost 4 bases and 3 bases, there was a span of 3 bases. This CDR3 region has 12 residues. This CDR3 reads CASSTYTGELFF. The CDR3 DNA follows: TGTGCCAGTAGTACCTACACCGGGGAGCTGTTTTTT.

This sequence joins TRBV7-9 and TRBJ2-7; TRBD2 agrees at 7 bases. V dropped 2 bases and J dropped 4; count of bases not matched to a gene: 8. CDR3 length: 15 residues. Germline V lookup: CDR1 SEHNR, CDR2 FQNEAQ (reference sequence). Written as DNA, the CDR3 is TGTGCCAGCAGCTTATGGGGGGGGACTTCATACGAGCAGTACTTC. Its translation: CASSLWGGTSYEQYF.

This clone was recorded only once. This chain uses TRBV7-2 with TRBJ2-2; D might be TRBD1 (6 bases). Between the trimmed V and J ends, which lost 4 bases and 3 bases, there was a span of 9 bases. Germline lookup yields CDR1 SGHTA and CDR2 FQGNSA. The CDR3 length is 14 residues. The CDR3: CASSSDRYTGELFF. In nucleotides, the CDR3 is TGTGCCAGCAGCTCGGACAGATACACCGGGGAGCTGTTTTTT.